This T cell receptor beta chain originates from a study of early T cells in non-severe SARS-CoV-2 infection. Individual cDNA molecules received unique molecular identifiers during library preparation. One entry per CDR3 protein, called by TCRdb with MiXCR from the 5' RACE reads. The repertoire consists of 60,000 to 90,000 distinct CDR3 sequences, with about a sixth occurring once and the leading ten covering 2.5% to 3%. This clonotype was recorded at least ten times. V was trimmed by 1 base and J by 8 bases, leaving 14 bases between them. The CDR3 loop spans 14 amino acids. The chain recombines TRBV12-3 or TRBV12-4 with TRBJ1-2, with a weak D call TRBD1 (6 bases). The sequence derives from an adult who was a healthcare worker with PCR-confirmed SARS-CoV-2 infection or an uninfected control (not recorded which). The sequencing input was whole blood. CDR3 coding DNA: TGTGCCAGCAGTTTAGAGGGACACCTTTCCGGCTACACCTTC. It specifies CASSLEGHLSGYTF.